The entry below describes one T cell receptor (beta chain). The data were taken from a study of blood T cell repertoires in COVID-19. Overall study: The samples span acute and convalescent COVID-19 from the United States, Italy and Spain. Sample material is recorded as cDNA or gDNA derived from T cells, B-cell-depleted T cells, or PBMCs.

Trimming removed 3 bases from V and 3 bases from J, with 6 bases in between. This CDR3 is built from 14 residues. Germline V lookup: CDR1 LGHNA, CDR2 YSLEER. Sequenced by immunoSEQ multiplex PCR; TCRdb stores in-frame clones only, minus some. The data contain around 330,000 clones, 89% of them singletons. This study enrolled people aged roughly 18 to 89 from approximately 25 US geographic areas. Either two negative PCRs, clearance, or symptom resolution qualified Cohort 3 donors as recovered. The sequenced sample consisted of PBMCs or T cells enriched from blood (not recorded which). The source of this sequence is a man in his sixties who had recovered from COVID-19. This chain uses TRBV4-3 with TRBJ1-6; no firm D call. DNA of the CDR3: TGCGCCAGCAGCCAGACGGGCTATAATTCACCCCTCCACTTT. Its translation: CASSQTGYNSPLHF.